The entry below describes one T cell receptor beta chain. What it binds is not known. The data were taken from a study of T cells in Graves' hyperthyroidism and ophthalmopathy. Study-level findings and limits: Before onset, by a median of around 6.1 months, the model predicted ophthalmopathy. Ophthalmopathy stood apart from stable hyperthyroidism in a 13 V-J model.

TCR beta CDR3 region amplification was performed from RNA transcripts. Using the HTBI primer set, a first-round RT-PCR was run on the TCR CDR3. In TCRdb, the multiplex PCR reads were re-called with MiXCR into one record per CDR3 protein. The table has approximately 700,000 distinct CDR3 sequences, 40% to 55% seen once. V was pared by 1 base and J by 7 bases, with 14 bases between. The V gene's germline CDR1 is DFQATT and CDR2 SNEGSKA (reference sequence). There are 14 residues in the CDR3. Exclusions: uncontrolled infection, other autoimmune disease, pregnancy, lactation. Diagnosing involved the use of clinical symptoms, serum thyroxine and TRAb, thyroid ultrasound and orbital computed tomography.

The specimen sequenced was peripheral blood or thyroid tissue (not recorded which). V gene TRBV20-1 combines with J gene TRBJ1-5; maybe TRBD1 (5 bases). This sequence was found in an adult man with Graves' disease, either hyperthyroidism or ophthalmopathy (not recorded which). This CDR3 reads CSARAGGVGQPQHF. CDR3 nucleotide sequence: TGCAGTGCTAGAGCGGGGGGTGTTGGGCAGCCCCAGCATTTT.